These T cell receptor beta chains were read from a single sample in a study of cytomegalovirus exposure and HLA in healthy donors. Libraries were prepared by immunoSEQ multiplex PCR; TCRdb keeps only in-frame clonotypes and omits some of them. The sample has about 120,000 clones; over 65% are singletons. Sample: PBMCs. The receptors derive from a female donor in good health and CMV-seronegative. Each CDR3 is given with its conserved first and last residue. Each record gives: clone size, CDR3 length, J gene, D gene, V gene, CDR3 DNA, CDR3 protein. The D gene is left open where the match is weak. Part of the rows lack a size; the others show once, few, many or a class for expanded clones.

size: .; length: 14; J: TRBJ2-5; D: .; V: TRBV28; DNA: TGTGCCAGCAGTTTGGATCTAGCTGAGGAGACCCAGTACTTC; CDR3: CASSLDLAEETQYF
size: .; length: 15; J: TRBJ1-1; D: TRBD1; V: TRBV18; DNA: TGTGCCAGCTCACCGAAAGGGGGCTTCAACACTGAAGCTTTCTTT; CDR3: CASSPKGGFNTEAFF
size: once; length: 18; J: TRBJ2-2; D: TRBD2; V: TRBV7-9; DNA: TGTGCCAGCAGCCGGACGACTAGCGGGGGGGCCGGGACCGGGGAGCTGTTTTTT; CDR3: CASSRTTSGGAGTGELFF
size: .; length: 19; J: TRBJ2-7; D: TRBD2; V: TRBV2; DNA: TGTGCCAGCAAGGGAGGGCTGAACTTAGGCAGCGGGGAGTCCTACGAGCAGTACTTC; CDR3: CASKGGLNLGSGESYEQYF
size: .; length: 14; J: TRBJ1-1; D: TRBD1; V: TRBV19; DNA: TGTGCCAGTAGTAGGCAGGGGGCGAACACTGAAGCTTTCTTT; CDR3: CASSRQGANTEAFF
size: .; length: 14; J: TRBJ2-7; D: TRBD1; V: TRBV11-2; DNA: TGTGCCAGCAGCTTAGGGGGACAGGGGTTCGAGCAGTACTTC; CDR3: CASSLGGQGFEQYF
size: .; length: 16; J: TRBJ2-7; D: .; V: TRBV5-6; DNA: TGTGCCAGCAGCTTGGGTGTGGCAGGGGGGACCTACGAGCAGTACTTC; CDR3: CASSLGVAGGTYEQYF
size: .; length: 15; J: TRBJ2-3; D: .; V: TRBV15; DNA: TGTGCCACCAGCAGAGATCCCGGGAGCACAGATACGCAGTATTTT; CDR3: CATSRDPGSTDTQYF
size: .; length: 13; J: TRBJ1-2; D: .; V: TRBV18; DNA: TGTGCCAGCTCACCCTCCCGAGCGAATGGCTACACCTTC; CDR3: CASSPSRANGYTF
size: few; length: 17; J: TRBJ2-1; D: .; V: TRBV14; DNA: TGTGCCAGCAGCCAAGAATTTGCAGGTTGGCTCTACAATGAGCAGTTCTTC; CDR3: CASSQEFAGWLYNEQFF
size: .; length: 14; J: TRBJ1-5; D: .; V: TRBV6-1; DNA: TGTGCCAGCAAAATCGGCAGGGGTAATCAGCCCCAGCATTTT; CDR3: CASKIGRGNQPQHF
size: .; length: 14; J: TRBJ2-3; D: TRBD1; V: TRBV6-5; DNA: TGTGCCAGCAGCCGGACAGGGAGGACAGATACGCAGTATTTT; CDR3: CASSRTGRTDTQYF
size: .; length: 13; J: TRBJ2-3; D: TRBD1; V: TRBV7-9; DNA: TGTGCCAGCAGCTCCACGGGACAGGGGGCGCAGTATTTT; CDR3: CASSSTGQGAQYF
size: .; length: 15; J: TRBJ1-2; D: TRBD1; V: TRBV5-6; DNA: TGTGCCAGCAGCTTGGGACAGGGGCGCCTCTATGGCTACACCTTC; CDR3: CASSLGQGRLYGYTF
size: .; length: 13; J: TRBJ2-3; D: .; V: TRBV7-2; DNA: TGTGCCAGCAGCTCCCCCTTCCTAGATACGCAGTATTTT; CDR3: CASSSPFLDTQYF
size: once; length: 13; J: TRBJ2-5; D: .; V: TRBV5-1; DNA: TGCGCCAGCAGCGGTACATCACAAGAGACCCAGTACTTC; CDR3: CASSGTSQETQYF
size: .; length: 15; J: TRBJ1-5; D: .; V: TRBV4-2; DNA: TGTGCCAGCAGCCAAGATAGAGCTAGCAATCAGCCCCAGCATTTT; CDR3: CASSQDRASNQPQHF
size: .; length: 17; J: TRBJ2-7; D: TRBD1; V: TRBV27; DNA: TGTGCCAGCAGTGACCTGGACCGGGACAGGGGGGGCTACGAGCAGTACTTC; CDR3: CASSDLDRDRGGYEQYF
size: .; length: 14; J: TRBJ2-7; D: .; V: TRBV11-2; DNA: TGTGCCAGCAGCTTAGGAACAGGGTTCTACGAGCAGTACTTC; CDR3: CASSLGTGFYEQYF
size: .; length: 15; J: TRBJ1-2; D: .; V: TRBV19; DNA: TGTGCCAGTAGTATAGTCCAGGGATCAACCTATGGCTACACCTTC; CDR3: CASSIVQGSTYGYTF
size: .; length: 15; J: TRBJ1-3; D: .; V: TRBV27; DNA: TGTGCCAGCAGTTTATCCCCCGACTTGGTAAACACCATATATTTT; CDR3: CASSLSPDLVNTIYF
size: few; length: 14; J: TRBJ1-1; D: .; V: TRBV19; DNA: TGTGCCAGTAGTATTAGGGAGAGGAACACTGAAGCTTTCTTT; CDR3: CASSIRERNTEAFF
size: .; length: 16; J: TRBJ1-1; D: TRBD1; V: TRBV27; DNA: TGTGCCAGCAGTTGGGGAGACAGGGGAGGAAACACTGAAGCTTTCTTT; CDR3: CASSWGDRGGNTEAFF
size: once; length: 24; J: TRBJ2-5; D: TRBD2; V: TRBV27; DNA: TGTGCCAGCAGTTTATCAGTGAGGTGGAGAGGGACTAGCGGGGGTGGTTTTGCCCAAGAGACCCAGTACTTC; CDR3: CASSLSVRWRGTSGGGFAQETQYF
size: .; length: 17; J: TRBJ1-2; D: .; V: TRBV27; DNA: TGTGCCAGCAGTTTATCTTCGCGCGGAACCCTTAGGTATGGCTACACCTTC; CDR3: CASSLSSRGTLRYGYTF